These T cell receptor beta chains were read from a single sample in a study of T-cell memory formation after mild COVID-19. TCRdb reprocessed the 5' RACE reads via MiXCR and lists one record per CDR3 protein. The sample has 270,000 or so distinct CDR3 sequences; more than 15% are singletons. Material for sequencing was PBMCs or a T cell subset sorted from them (not recorded which). These receptors all stem from a man between 18 and 35 years old who had mild COVID-19 (a few samples of this study predate the infection). Cell type and time point are not known. Each CDR3 is given with its conserved first and last residue. A D gene is named only where the DNA matches it firmly. Size tells how often a clone was seen (once, few, many) or the class of an expanded clone, and some rows leave it out.

abundance: many; v_gene: TRBV4-3; j_gene: TRBJ2-7; d_gene: .; CDR3aa: CASSQGRSSRPPSAYEQYF; CDR3nt: TGCGCCAGCAGCCAAGGGAGATCTAGCCGCCCCCCTTCAGCCTACGAGCAGTACTTC
abundance: .; v_gene: TRBV7-9; j_gene: TRBJ2-1; d_gene: TRBD2; CDR3aa: CASSTLAGIPSDEQFF; CDR3nt: TGTGCCAGCAGCACCCTAGCGGGGATCCCTTCTGATGAGCAGTTCTTC
abundance: .; v_gene: TRBV12-3/TRBV12-4; j_gene: TRBJ1-5; d_gene: .; CDR3aa: CASSATRQVHSNQPQHF; CDR3nt: TGTGCCAGCAGTGCCACCCGACAGGTACATAGCAATCAGCCCCAGCATTTT
abundance: .; v_gene: TRBV20-1; j_gene: TRBJ2-1; d_gene: .; CDR3aa: CSARDRRGARNEQFF; CDR3nt: TGCAGTGCTAGAGATCGCAGGGGGGCGAGGAATGAGCAGTTCTTC
abundance: .; v_gene: TRBV7-2; j_gene: TRBJ2-4; d_gene: .; CDR3aa: CASTGPVAKNIQYF; CDR3nt: TGTGCCAGCACCGGCCCCGTAGCCAAAAACATTCAGTACTTC
abundance: many; v_gene: TRBV4-1; j_gene: TRBJ2-2; d_gene: TRBD1; CDR3aa: CASSQAGQGNTGELFF; CDR3nt: TGCGCCAGCAGCCAGGCAGGACAGGGTAATACCGGGGAGCTGTTTTTT
abundance: .; v_gene: TRBV25-1; j_gene: TRBJ2-5; d_gene: TRBD1; CDR3aa: CASSGWTGRNRKTQYF; CDR3nt: TGTGCCAGCAGTGGTTGGACAGGGCGGAATAGGAAGACCCAGTACTTC
abundance: .; v_gene: TRBV4-3; j_gene: TRBJ2-7; d_gene: .; CDR3aa: CASSQDAGSYEQYF; CDR3nt: TGCGCCAGCAGCCAGGACGCAGGCTCCTACGAGCAGTACTTC
abundance: many; v_gene: TRBV6-4; j_gene: TRBJ2-3; d_gene: TRBD2; CDR3aa: CASSDSGGATDTQYF; CDR3nt: TGTGCCAGCAGTGACAGCGGGGGGGCCACAGATACGCAGTATTTT
abundance: .; v_gene: TRBV29-1; j_gene: TRBJ2-2; d_gene: TRBD1; CDR3aa: CSVALDRATGELFF; CDR3nt: TGCAGCGTTGCCCTTGACAGGGCCACCGGGGAGCTGTTTTTT
abundance: few; v_gene: TRBV7-8; j_gene: TRBJ2-3; d_gene: .; CDR3aa: CASSLLPSTDTQYF; CDR3nt: TGTGCCAGCAGCTTACTACCTAGCACAGATACGCAGTATTTT
abundance: .; v_gene: TRBV5-6; j_gene: TRBJ2-6; d_gene: .; CDR3aa: CASSLALTGYSGANVLTF; CDR3nt: TGTGCCAGCAGCTTGGCCCTGACAGGCTACTCTGGGGCCAACGTCCTGACTTTC
abundance: few; v_gene: TRBV7-9; j_gene: TRBJ2-1; d_gene: .; CDR3aa: CASTGLSSYNEQFF; CDR3nt: TGTGCCAGCACCGGACTGAGCTCCTACAATGAGCAGTTCTTC
abundance: .; v_gene: TRBV5-1; j_gene: TRBJ2-3; d_gene: .; CDR3aa: CASSAPGADTQYF; CDR3nt: TGCGCCAGCAGCGCGCCGGGTGCAGATACGCAGTATTTT
abundance: .; v_gene: TRBV7-8; j_gene: TRBJ1-2; d_gene: TRBD1; CDR3aa: CASSPPGQGFYGYTF; CDR3nt: TGTGCCAGCAGCCCACCGGGACAGGGGTTCTATGGCTACACCTTC
abundance: once; v_gene: TRBV20-1; j_gene: TRBJ1-5; d_gene: .; CDR3aa: CSAPSGDIGYQPQHF; CDR3nt: TGCAGTGCACCATCTGGGGACATTGGGTACCAGCCCCAGCATTTT
abundance: .; v_gene: TRBV29-1; j_gene: TRBJ1-5; d_gene: .; CDR3aa: CSISAVSGQPQHF; CDR3nt: TGCAGCATTTCAGCCGTCTCGGGTCAGCCCCAGCATTTT
abundance: .; v_gene: TRBV6-5; j_gene: TRBJ2-2; d_gene: .; CDR3aa: CASSYQAPLRTGELFF; CDR3nt: TGTGCCAGCAGTTACCAGGCGCCGCTACGGACCGGGGAGCTGTTTTTT
abundance: many; v_gene: TRBV20-1; j_gene: TRBJ2-1; d_gene: TRBD1; CDR3aa: CSAISRGQERQFF; CDR3nt: TGCAGTGCTATATCCAGGGGGCAGGAACGGCAGTTCTTC
abundance: .; v_gene: TRBV7-6; j_gene: TRBJ1-1; d_gene: .; CDR3aa: CASSLGSANTEAFF; CDR3nt: TGTGCCAGCAGCTTAGGATCAGCTAACACTGAAGCTTTCTTT
abundance: many; v_gene: TRBV5-1; j_gene: TRBJ1-1; d_gene: TRBD1; CDR3aa: CASSIGQGASTEAFF; CDR3nt: TGCGCCAGCAGCATTGGACAGGGGGCGTCCACTGAAGCTTTCTTT
abundance: .; v_gene: TRBV4-2; j_gene: TRBJ2-3; d_gene: .; CDR3aa: CASSQGEVGSTDTQYF; CDR3nt: TGTGCCAGCAGCCAAGGAGAAGTCGGGAGCACAGATACGCAGTATTTT
abundance: .; v_gene: TRBV7-2; j_gene: TRBJ1-2; d_gene: TRBD1; CDR3aa: CASSPRPGQGVGGYTF; CDR3nt: TGTGCCAGCAGCCCAAGGCCGGGACAGGGGGTCGGTGGCTACACCTTC
abundance: few; v_gene: TRBV25-1; j_gene: TRBJ2-3; d_gene: TRBD2; CDR3aa: CASSAGLAESTDTQYF; CDR3nt: TGTGCCAGCAGTGCCGGACTAGCGGAGAGCACAGATACGCAGTATTTT
abundance: .; v_gene: TRBV18; j_gene: TRBJ2-1; d_gene: TRBD2; CDR3aa: CASSPSGGEAYNEQFF; CDR3nt: TGTGCCAGCTCGCCAAGCGGGGGGGAGGCCTACAATGAGCAGTTCTTC
abundance: .; v_gene: TRBV30; j_gene: TRBJ1-4; d_gene: .; CDR3aa: CAWSRTALNEKLFF; CDR3nt: TGTGCCTGGAGCAGGACCGCTCTAAATGAAAAACTGTTTTTT
abundance: .; v_gene: TRBV29-1; j_gene: TRBJ2-7; d_gene: .; CDR3aa: CSVRDTAYEQYF; CDR3nt: TGCAGCGTTAGGGACACAGCCTACGAGCAGTACTTC
abundance: many; v_gene: TRBV7-9; j_gene: TRBJ2-3; d_gene: .; CDR3aa: CAHSGGWADTQYF; CDR3nt: TGTGCCCATTCCGGGGGCTGGGCAGATACGCAGTATTTT
abundance: .; v_gene: TRBV9; j_gene: TRBJ1-4; d_gene: .; CDR3aa: CASSVLEGEHEKLFF; CDR3nt: TGTGCCAGCAGCGTACTTGAGGGAGAACATGAAAAACTGTTTTTT
abundance: .; v_gene: TRBV2; j_gene: TRBJ1-5; d_gene: .; CDR3aa: CASQGRFINQPQHF; CDR3nt: TGTGCCAGCCAGGGACGGTTCATCAATCAGCCCCAGCATTTT
abundance: .; v_gene: TRBV5-1; j_gene: TRBJ2-7; d_gene: .; CDR3aa: CASSWNSYEQYF; CDR3nt: TGCGCCAGCAGCTGGAACTCCTACGAGCAGTACTTC
abundance: .; v_gene: TRBV29-1; j_gene: TRBJ2-2; d_gene: TRBD1; CDR3aa: CSVKTGGTGELFF; CDR3nt: TGCAGCGTCAAGACAGGGGGCACCGGGGAGCTGTTTTTT
abundance: few; v_gene: TRBV2; j_gene: TRBJ2-1; d_gene: TRBD1; CDR3aa: CASSGQGYNEQFF; CDR3nt: TGTGCCAGCAGCGGACAGGGGTACAATGAGCAGTTCTTC
abundance: few; v_gene: TRBV7-8; j_gene: TRBJ1-5; d_gene: .; CDR3aa: CASSPFPIAQPQHF; CDR3nt: TGTGCCAGCAGCCCGTTCCCTATCGCACAGCCCCAGCATTTT
abundance: many; v_gene: TRBV5-1; j_gene: TRBJ2-5; d_gene: .; CDR3aa: CASSFGDKETQYF; CDR3nt: TGCGCCAGCAGCTTCGGTGACAAAGAGACCCAGTACTTC
abundance: .; v_gene: TRBV5-1; j_gene: TRBJ1-2; d_gene: TRBD1; CDR3aa: CASSFGTGAYGYTF; CDR3nt: TGCGCCAGCAGCTTCGGGACAGGAGCATATGGCTACACCTTC
abundance: .; v_gene: TRBV20-1; j_gene: TRBJ2-3; d_gene: TRBD2; CDR3aa: CSAAGTSGGTDTQYF; CDR3nt: TGCAGTGCTGCCGGGACTAGCGGGGGCACAGATACGCAGTATTTT
abundance: many; v_gene: TRBV7-9; j_gene: TRBJ1-1; d_gene: .; CDR3aa: CASSFPGTPEAFF; CDR3nt: TGTGCCAGCAGCTTCCCCGGCACCCCTGAAGCTTTCTTT
abundance: few; v_gene: TRBV9; j_gene: TRBJ2-1; d_gene: .; CDR3aa: CASSVGGASYNEQFF; CDR3nt: TGTGCCAGCAGCGTAGGGGGGGCTTCCTACAATGAGCAGTTCTTC
abundance: .; v_gene: TRBV27; j_gene: TRBJ1-2; d_gene: .; CDR3aa: CASSLSGWARGYTF; CDR3nt: TGTGCCAGCAGTTTATCTGGGTGGGCGCGGGGCTACACCTTC
abundance: few; v_gene: TRBV20-1; j_gene: TRBJ2-2; d_gene: TRBD2; CDR3aa: CSARSPGTRRRGNTGELFF; CDR3nt: TGCAGTGCTAGGTCCCCCGGGACTAGGCGGCGTGGGAACACCGGGGAGCTGTTTTTT
abundance: .; v_gene: TRBV6-2/TRBV6-3; j_gene: TRBJ1-5; d_gene: .; CDR3aa: CASSRGVSGNQPQHF; CDR3nt: TGTGCCAGCAGTCGAGGGGTGAGTGGCAATCAGCCCCAGCATTTT
abundance: few; v_gene: TRBV5-1; j_gene: TRBJ2-1; d_gene: TRBD2; CDR3aa: CASSLDRGGARNEQFF; CDR3nt: TGCGCCAGCAGCTTGGACCGCGGGGGGGCCCGGAATGAGCAGTTCTTC
abundance: .; v_gene: TRBV27; j_gene: TRBJ2-2; d_gene: TRBD1; CDR3aa: CASSFPGGVGELFF; CDR3nt: TGTGCCAGCAGTTTTCCAGGGGGCGTCGGGGAGCTGTTTTTT
abundance: .; v_gene: TRBV3-1; j_gene: TRBJ2-4; d_gene: .; CDR3aa: CASSQSSIQYF; CDR3nt: TGTGCCAGCAGCCAGTCCAGCATTCAGTACTTC
abundance: .; v_gene: TRBV5-1; j_gene: TRBJ2-1; d_gene: .; CDR3aa: CASSSVPTGRGTYNEQFF; CDR3nt: TGCGCCAGCAGCTCGGTCCCGACAGGGCGGGGCACCTACAATGAGCAGTTCTTC
abundance: .; v_gene: TRBV20-1; j_gene: TRBJ2-1; d_gene: TRBD2; CDR3aa: CTAGEYNEQFF; CDR3nt: TGCACCGCGGGGGAATACAATGAGCAGTTCTTC
abundance: few; v_gene: TRBV2; j_gene: TRBJ2-4; d_gene: .; CDR3aa: CASSDVVMDIQYF; CDR3nt: TGTGCCAGCAGTGATGTTGTCATGGACATTCAGTACTTC
abundance: .; v_gene: TRBV20-1; j_gene: TRBJ2-3; d_gene: .; CDR3aa: CSAGGQPSTDTQYF; CDR3nt: TGCAGTGCGGGGGGACAACCTAGCACAGATACGCAGTATTTT
abundance: .; v_gene: TRBV6-1; j_gene: TRBJ1-5; d_gene: TRBD1; CDR3aa: CASSEKKGAGIDQPQHF; CDR3nt: TGTGCCAGCAGTGAAAAAAAGGGGGCCGGGATAGATCAGCCCCAGCATTTT
abundance: few; v_gene: TRBV2; j_gene: TRBJ2-3; d_gene: TRBD1; CDR3aa: CASNSDRAGTDTQYF; CDR3nt: TGTGCCAGCAATTCTGACAGGGCGGGCACAGATACGCAGTATTTT
abundance: .; v_gene: TRBV6-2/TRBV6-3; j_gene: TRBJ2-1; d_gene: TRBD1; CDR3aa: CASSRQGPPNNEQFF; CDR3nt: TGTGCCAGCAGTCGACAGGGGCCGCCTAACAATGAGCAGTTCTTC
abundance: few; v_gene: TRBV12-3/TRBV12-4; j_gene: TRBJ1-2; d_gene: .; CDR3aa: CASQQGDNYGYTF; CDR3nt: TGTGCCAGTCAACAAGGGGACAACTATGGCTACACCTTC
abundance: few; v_gene: TRBV12-3/TRBV12-4; j_gene: TRBJ2-1; d_gene: TRBD1; CDR3aa: CASSFMAPGTGVDEQFF; CDR3nt: TGTGCCAGCAGTTTCATGGCCCCCGGGACAGGGGTGGATGAGCAGTTCTTC
abundance: .; v_gene: TRBV7-2; j_gene: TRBJ2-2; d_gene: .; CDR3aa: CASSLYVRTLNTGELFF; CDR3nt: TGTGCCAGCAGCTTATACGTTCGGACATTGAACACCGGGGAGCTGTTTTTT
abundance: few; v_gene: TRBV6-5; j_gene: TRBJ2-7; d_gene: TRBD2; CDR3aa: CASSLAGGGGIHEQYF; CDR3nt: TGTGCCAGCAGTCTAGCTGGGGGGGGAGGTATCCACGAGCAGTACTTC
abundance: few; v_gene: TRBV4-3; j_gene: TRBJ1-1; d_gene: .; CDR3aa: CASSQDRWPGTEAFF; CDR3nt: TGCGCCAGCAGCCAAGATCGGTGGCCGGGCACTGAAGCTTTCTTT
abundance: .; v_gene: TRBV5-1; j_gene: TRBJ2-1; d_gene: .; CDR3aa: CASFWDSHEQFF; CDR3nt: TGCGCCAGCTTCTGGGATTCCCATGAGCAGTTCTTC
abundance: many; v_gene: TRBV4-3; j_gene: TRBJ2-4; d_gene: TRBD1; CDR3aa: CASSQVIGQGVLLAKNIQYF; CDR3nt: TGCGCCAGCAGCCAGGTCATCGGACAGGGAGTCCTTCTAGCCAAAAACATTCAGTACTTC